This record concerns one T cell receptor beta chain sequence. This sample's time point: pretreatment peripheral blood. Only in-frame clones appear in the TCRdb table, and some are missing; sequencing was by immunoSEQ multiplex PCR. This table has approximately 67,000 clones, around 88% appearing once. The sample belongs to a study of PD-L1 blockade in urothelial cancer. Study context: Analysis of blood occurred 3 weeks (second dose) and 6 weeks after treatment start.

The CDR3 runs 14 residues. J lost 5 bases, V lost 3 bases, and 6 bases had no gene match. Germline lookup yields CDR1 LNHDA and CDR2 SQIVND (reference sequence). This TCR was sampled from a man aged 55 to 69 with urothelial cancer. Sequences were derived from PBMCs, sampled around atezolizumab (anti-PD-L1) treatment. J is TRBJ2-5 and V is TRBV19; 7 bases match TRBD1. CDR3 loop: CASSMIGGVETQYF. DNA for the CDR3: TGTGCCAGTAGTATGATAGGGGGCGTCGAGACCCAGTACTTC.